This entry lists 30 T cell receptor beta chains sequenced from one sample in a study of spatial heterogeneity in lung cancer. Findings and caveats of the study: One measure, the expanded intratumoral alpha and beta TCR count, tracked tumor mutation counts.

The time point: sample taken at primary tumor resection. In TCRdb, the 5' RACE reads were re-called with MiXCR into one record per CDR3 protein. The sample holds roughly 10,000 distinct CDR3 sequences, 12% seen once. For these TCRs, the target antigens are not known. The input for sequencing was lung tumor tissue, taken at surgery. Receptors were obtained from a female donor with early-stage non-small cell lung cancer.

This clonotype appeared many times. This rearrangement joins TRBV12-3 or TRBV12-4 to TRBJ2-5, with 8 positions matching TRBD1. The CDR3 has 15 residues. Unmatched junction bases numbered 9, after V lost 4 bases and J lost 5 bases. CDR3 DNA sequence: TGTGCCAGCAGTTCATACGGACAGGGTACGGAGACCCAGTACTTC. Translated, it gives CASSSYGQGTETQYF.

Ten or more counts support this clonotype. This CDR3 is CASSFLPGNTEAFF. Here the CDR3 DNA reads TGCGCCAGCAGCTTTCTTCCAGGGAACACTGAAGCTTTCTTT. The chain joins TRBV5-1 to TRBJ1-1, with no clear D. CDR3 length: 14 amino acids. The V end lost 2 bases, the J end lost 1 base, and 9 bases lay between the germline ends. Germline CDR1 is SGHRS and CDR2 is YFSETQ.

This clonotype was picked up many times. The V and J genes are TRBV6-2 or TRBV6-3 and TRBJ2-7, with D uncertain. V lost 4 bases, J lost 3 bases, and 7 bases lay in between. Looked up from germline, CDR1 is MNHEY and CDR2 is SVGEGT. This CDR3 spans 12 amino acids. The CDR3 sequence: CASSSPYYEQYF. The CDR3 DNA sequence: TGTGCCAGCAGTTCCCCCTACTACGAGCAGTACTTC.

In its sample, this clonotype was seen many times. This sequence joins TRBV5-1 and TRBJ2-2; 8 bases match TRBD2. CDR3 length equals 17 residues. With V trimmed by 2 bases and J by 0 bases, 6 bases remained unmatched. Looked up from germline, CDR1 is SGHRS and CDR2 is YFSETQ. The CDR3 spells CASSFTAGATNTGELFF. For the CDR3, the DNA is TGCGCCAGCAGCTTTACAGCGGGAGCGACGAACACCGGGGAGCTGTTTTTT.

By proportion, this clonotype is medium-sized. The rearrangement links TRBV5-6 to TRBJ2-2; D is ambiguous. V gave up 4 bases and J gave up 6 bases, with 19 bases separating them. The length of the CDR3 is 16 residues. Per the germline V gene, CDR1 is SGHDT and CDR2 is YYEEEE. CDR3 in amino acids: CASSLPGPRRSGELFF. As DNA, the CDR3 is TGTGCCAGCAGCCTTCCGGGCCCTCGACGATCCGGGGAGCTGTTTTTT.

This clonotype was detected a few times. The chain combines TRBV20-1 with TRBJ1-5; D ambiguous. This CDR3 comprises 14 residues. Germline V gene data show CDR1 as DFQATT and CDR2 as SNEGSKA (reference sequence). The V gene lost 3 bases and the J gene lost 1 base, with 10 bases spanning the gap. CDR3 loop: CSASRGWSNQPQHF. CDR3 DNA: TGCAGTGCTAGTCGCGGTTGGAGCAATCAGCCCCAGCATTTT.

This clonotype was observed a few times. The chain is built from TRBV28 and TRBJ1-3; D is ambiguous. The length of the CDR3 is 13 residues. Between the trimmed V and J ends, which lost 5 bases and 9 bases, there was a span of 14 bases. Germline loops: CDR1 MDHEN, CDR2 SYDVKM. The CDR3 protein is CASSPPPPGTIYF. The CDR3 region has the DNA TGTGCCAGCAGTCCCCCGCCGCCCGGCACCATATATTTT.

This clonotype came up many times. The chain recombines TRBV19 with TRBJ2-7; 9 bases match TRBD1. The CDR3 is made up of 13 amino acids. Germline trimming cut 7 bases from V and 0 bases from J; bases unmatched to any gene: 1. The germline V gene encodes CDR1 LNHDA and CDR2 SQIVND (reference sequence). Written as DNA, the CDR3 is TGTGCCAGTATGGGACAGGGCTCCTACGAGCAGTACTTC. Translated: CASMGQGSYEQYF.

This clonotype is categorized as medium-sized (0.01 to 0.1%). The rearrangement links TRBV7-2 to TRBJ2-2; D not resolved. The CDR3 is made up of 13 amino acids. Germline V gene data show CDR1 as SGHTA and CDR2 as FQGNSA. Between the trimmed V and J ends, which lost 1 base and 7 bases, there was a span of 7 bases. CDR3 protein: CASSLEGYGELFF. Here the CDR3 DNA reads TGTGCCAGCAGCTTAGAAGGTTACGGGGAGCTGTTTTTT. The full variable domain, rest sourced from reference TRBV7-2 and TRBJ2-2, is GAGVSQSPSNKVTEKGKDVELRCDPISGHTALYWYRQSLGQGLEFLIYFQGNSAPDKSGLPSDRFSAERTGGSVSTLTIQRTQQEDSAVYLCASSLEGYGELFFGEGSRLTVL.

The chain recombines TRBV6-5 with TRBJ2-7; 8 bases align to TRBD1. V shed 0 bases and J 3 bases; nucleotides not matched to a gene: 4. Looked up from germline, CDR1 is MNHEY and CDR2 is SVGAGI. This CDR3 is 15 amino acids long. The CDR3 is CASSYSTGTGYEQYF. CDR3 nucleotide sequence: TGTGCCAGCAGTTACTCCACCGGGACAGGCTACGAGCAGTACTTC.

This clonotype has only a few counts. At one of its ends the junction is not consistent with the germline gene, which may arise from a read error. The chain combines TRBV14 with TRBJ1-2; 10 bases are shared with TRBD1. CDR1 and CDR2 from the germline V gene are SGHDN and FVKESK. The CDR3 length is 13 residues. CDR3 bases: TGTGCCAGCAGCCAAGATGGGACAGGGGTCCTCATCTTC. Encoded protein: CASSQDGTGVLIF. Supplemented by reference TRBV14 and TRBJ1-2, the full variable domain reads EAGVTQFPSHSVIEKGQTVTLRCDPISGHDNLYWYRRVMGKEIKFLLHFVKESKQDESGMPNNRFLAERTGGTYSTLKVQPAELEDSGVYFCASSQDGTGVLIFGSGTRLTVV.

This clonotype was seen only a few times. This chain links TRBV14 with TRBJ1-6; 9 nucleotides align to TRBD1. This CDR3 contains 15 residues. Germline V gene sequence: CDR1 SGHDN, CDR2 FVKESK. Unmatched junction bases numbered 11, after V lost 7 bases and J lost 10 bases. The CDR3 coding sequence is TGTGCCAGCAAGTTCGGACAGGGGTCTGGATCACCCCTCCACTTT. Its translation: CASKFGQGSGSPLHF.

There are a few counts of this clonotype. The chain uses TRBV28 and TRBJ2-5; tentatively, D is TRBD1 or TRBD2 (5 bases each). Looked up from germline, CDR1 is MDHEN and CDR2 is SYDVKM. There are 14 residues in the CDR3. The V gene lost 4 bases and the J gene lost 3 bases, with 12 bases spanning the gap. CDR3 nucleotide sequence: TGTGCCAGCAGTTCAGGGACCGTCAAAGAGACCCAGTACTTC. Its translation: CASSSGTVKETQYF.

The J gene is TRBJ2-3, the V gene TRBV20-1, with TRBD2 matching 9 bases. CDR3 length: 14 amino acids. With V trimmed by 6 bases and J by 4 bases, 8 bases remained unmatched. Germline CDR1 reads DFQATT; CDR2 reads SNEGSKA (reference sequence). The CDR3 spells CSAYAGGPADTQYF. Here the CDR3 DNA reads TGCAGTGCATATGCGGGGGGGCCCGCAGATACGCAGTATTTT.

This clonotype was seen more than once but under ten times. The CDR3 region is CASSSLAVRSYNEQFF. DNA for the CDR3: TGTGCCAGCAGTTCCTTAGCGGTCCGCTCCTACAATGAGCAGTTCTTC. This rearrangement joins TRBV28 to TRBJ2-1; weak D call: TRBD2 (6 bases). Germline V lookup: CDR1 MDHEN, CDR2 SYDVKM. The V gene lost 4 bases and the J gene lost 0 bases, with 13 bases spanning the gap. The CDR3 is 16 residues long.

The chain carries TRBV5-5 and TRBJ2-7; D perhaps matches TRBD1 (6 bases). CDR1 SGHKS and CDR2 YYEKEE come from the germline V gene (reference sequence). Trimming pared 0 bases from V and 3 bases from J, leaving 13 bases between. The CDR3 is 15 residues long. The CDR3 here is CASSLGVRGSYEQYF. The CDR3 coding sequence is TGTGCCAGCAGCTTGGGTGTCAGGGGAAGCTACGAGCAGTACTTC.

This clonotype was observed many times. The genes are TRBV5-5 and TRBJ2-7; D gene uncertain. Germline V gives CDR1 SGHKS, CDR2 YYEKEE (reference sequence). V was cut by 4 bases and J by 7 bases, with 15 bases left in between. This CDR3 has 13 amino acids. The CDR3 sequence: CASSHRAAWEQYF. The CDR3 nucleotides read TGTGCCAGCAGCCATCGGGCCGCCTGGGAGCAGTACTTC. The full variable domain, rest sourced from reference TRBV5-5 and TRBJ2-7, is DAGVTQSPTHLIKTRGQQVTLRCSPISGHKSVSWYQQVLGQGPQFIFQYYEKEERGRGNFPDRFSARQFPNYSSELNVNALLLGDSALYLCASSHRAAWEQYFGPGTRLTVT.

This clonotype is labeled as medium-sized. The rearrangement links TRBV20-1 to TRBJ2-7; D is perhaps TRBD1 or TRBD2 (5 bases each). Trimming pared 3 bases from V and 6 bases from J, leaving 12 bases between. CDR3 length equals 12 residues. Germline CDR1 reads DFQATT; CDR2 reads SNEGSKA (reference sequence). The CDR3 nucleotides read TGCAGTGCTAGTCTCCAGAGGGGCGAGCAGTACTTC. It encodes CSASLQRGEQYF.

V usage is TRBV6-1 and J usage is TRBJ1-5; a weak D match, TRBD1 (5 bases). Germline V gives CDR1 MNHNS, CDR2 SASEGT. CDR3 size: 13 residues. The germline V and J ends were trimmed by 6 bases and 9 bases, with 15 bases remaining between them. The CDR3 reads CASSGAGPGPQHF. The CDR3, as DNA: TGTGCCAGCAGCGGGGCAGGGCCGGGGCCCCAGCATTTT.

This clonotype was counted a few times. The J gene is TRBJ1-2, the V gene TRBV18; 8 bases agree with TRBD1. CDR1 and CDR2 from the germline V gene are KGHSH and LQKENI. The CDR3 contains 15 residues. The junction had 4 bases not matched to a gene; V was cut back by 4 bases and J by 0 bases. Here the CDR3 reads CASSREQGANYGYTF. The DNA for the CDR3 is TGTGCCAGCTCACGCGAACAGGGGGCTAACTATGGCTACACCTTC.

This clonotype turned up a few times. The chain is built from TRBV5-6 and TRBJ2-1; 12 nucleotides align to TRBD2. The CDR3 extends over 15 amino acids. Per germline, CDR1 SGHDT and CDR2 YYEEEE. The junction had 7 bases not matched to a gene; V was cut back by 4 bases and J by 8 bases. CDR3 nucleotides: TGTGCCAGCAGCCCGAGGACTAGCGGGGTCGATGAGCAGTTCTTC. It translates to CASSPRTSGVDEQFF.

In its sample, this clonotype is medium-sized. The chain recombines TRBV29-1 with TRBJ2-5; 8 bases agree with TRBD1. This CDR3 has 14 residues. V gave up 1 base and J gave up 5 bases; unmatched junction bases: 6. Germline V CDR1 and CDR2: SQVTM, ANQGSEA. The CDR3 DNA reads TGCAGCGTTGAAGGGACAGGGCCTCGGGAGACCCAGTACTTC. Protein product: CSVEGTGPRETQYF.

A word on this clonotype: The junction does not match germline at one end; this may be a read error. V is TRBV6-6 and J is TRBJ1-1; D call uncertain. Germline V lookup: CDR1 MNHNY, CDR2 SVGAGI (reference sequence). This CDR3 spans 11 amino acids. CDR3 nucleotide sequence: TGTGCCAACAGTTATAACACTGAAGCTTTCTTT. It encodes CANSYNTEAFF.

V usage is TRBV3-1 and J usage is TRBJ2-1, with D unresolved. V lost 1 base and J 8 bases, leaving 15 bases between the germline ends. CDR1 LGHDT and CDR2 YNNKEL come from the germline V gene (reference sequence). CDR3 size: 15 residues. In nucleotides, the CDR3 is TGTGCCAGCAGCCAAGGGGGTAACCTTAGGGATGAGCAGTTCTTC. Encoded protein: CASSQGGNLRDEQFF.

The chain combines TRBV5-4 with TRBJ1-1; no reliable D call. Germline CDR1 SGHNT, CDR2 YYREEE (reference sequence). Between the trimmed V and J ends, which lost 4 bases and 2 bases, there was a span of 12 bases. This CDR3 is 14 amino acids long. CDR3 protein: CASSPRVQNTEAFF. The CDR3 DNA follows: TGTGCCAGCAGCCCCAGAGTGCAAAACACTGAAGCTTTCTTT.

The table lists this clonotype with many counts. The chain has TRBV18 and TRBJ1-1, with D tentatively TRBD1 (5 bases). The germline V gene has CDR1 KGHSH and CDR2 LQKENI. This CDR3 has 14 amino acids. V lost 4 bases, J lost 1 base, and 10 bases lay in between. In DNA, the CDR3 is TGTGCCAGCTCACAGGGACGGACGAACACTGAAGCTTTCTTT. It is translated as CASSQGRTNTEAFF.

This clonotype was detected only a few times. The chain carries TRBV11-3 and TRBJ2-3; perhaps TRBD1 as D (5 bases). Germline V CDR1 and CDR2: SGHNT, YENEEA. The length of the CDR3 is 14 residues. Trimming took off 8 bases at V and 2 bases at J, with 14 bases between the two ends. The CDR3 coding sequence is TGTGCCAGCCAGACCCAGGGCCCCACAGATACGCAGTATTTT. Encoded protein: CASQTQGPTDTQYF.

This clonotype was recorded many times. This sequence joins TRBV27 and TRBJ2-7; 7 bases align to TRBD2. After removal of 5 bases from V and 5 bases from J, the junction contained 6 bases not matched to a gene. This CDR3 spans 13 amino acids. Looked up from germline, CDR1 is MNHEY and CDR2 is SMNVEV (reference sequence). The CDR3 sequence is CASSPGTKDEQYF. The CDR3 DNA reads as TGTGCCAGCAGTCCCGGGACTAAGGACGAGCAGTACTTC.

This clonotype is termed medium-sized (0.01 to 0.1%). This CDR3 is CASSFTGLPGELFF. The CDR3 DNA reads TGCGCCAGCAGCTTTACGGGGCTCCCCGGGGAGCTGTTTTTT. This chain joins TRBV5-1 and TRBJ2-2; either TRBD1 or TRBD2 may fit D (5 bases each). The V and J ends lost 2 bases and 6 bases respectively, with 11 bases between them. This CDR3 comprises 14 residues. Germline CDR1 SGHRS, CDR2 YFSETQ.

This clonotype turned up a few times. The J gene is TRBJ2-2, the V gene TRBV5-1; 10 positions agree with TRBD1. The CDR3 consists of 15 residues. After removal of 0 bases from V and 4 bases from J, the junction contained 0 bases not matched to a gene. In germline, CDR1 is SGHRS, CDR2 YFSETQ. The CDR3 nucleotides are TGCGCCAGCAGCTTGGGACAGGGGGCCACCGGGGAGCTGTTTTTT. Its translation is CASSLGQGATGELFF.